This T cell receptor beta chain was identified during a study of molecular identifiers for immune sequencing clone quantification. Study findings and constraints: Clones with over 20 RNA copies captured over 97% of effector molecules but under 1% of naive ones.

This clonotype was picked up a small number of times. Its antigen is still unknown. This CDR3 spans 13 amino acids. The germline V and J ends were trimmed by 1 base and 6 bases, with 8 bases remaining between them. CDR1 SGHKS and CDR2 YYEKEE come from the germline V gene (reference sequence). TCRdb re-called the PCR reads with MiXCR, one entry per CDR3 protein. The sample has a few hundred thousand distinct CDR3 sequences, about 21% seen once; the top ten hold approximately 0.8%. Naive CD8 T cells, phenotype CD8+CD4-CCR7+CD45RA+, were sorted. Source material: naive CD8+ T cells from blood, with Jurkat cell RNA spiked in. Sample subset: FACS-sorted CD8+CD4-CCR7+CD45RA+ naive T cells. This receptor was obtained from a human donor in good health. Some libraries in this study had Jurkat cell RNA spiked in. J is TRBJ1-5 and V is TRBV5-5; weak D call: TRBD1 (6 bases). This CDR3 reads CASSLTGTQPQHF. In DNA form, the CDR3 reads TGTGCCAGCAGCTTGACAGGGACTCAGCCCCAGCATTTT.